The rows below give T cell receptor beta chains drawn from one sample of a study of PD-1 blockade in classical Hodgkin lymphoma. Only in-frame clones appear in the TCRdb table, and some are missing; sequencing was by immunoSEQ multiplex PCR. Of 31,000 or so clones listed, around three quarters are singletons. Here the sequenced sample was peripheral blood mononuclear cells (PBMCs), taken before the fourth cycle of nivolumab. The receptors here all came from a human donor with classical Hodgkin lymphoma. CDR3s include the opening cysteine and the closing phenylalanine or tryptophan. The D gene is left open where the match is weak. Where a row states a size, it is once, few, many or the class of an expanded clone; other rows omit it.

>TRBV10-3|TRBD1|-|TRBJ1-4
TGTGCCATCAGGCCGGGACAGGCTAATGAAAAACTGTTTTTT
CAIRPGQANEKLFF
>TRBV9|-|-|TRBJ1-6
TGTGCCAGCAGCGTGGGGGACGGCGTATCCCCCCTCCACTTT
CASSVGDGVSPLHF
>TRBV6-6|-|-|TRBJ2-7
TGTGCCAGCAGTCGTTTGGGGGCAGAGCAGTACTTC
CASSRLGAEQYF
>TRBV10-3|TRBD1|-|TRBJ2-5
TGTGCCACCGGGGGGACAGGGGAGGAGACCCAGTACTTC
CATGGTGEETQYF
>TRBV6-6|-|-|TRBJ1-6
TGTGCCAGCAGTATACAGGAACATTCACCCCTCCACTTT
CASSIQEHSPLHF
>TRBV30|-|-|TRBJ2-5
TGTGCCTGCGAACTGACTAGTAGGAAAGAGACCCAGTACTTC
CACELTSRKETQYF
>TRBV9|-|-|TRBJ2-3
TGTGCCAGCAGCGGTTCCCGGCCAGATACGCAGTATTTT
CASSGSRPDTQYF
>TRBV28|TRBD1|once|TRBJ2-5
TGTGCCAGCAGTTTGACAGGGCCCCAAGAGACCCAGTACTTC
CASSLTGPQETQYF
>TRBV21-1|-|few|TRBJ2-3
TGTGCCAGCAGCACCCGCAGGTGGACAGATACGCAGTATTTT
CASSTRRWTDTQYF
>TRBV6-4|-|-|TRBJ1-2
TGTGCCAGCAGTGACCGCGGGGTGGGCTACACCTTC
CASSDRGVGYTF
>TRBV6-5|TRBD1|-|TRBJ1-3
TGTGCCAGCAGTTACGGGGGGACAGTTGGAAACACCATATATTTT
CASSYGGTVGNTIYF
>TRBV4-1|-|few|TRBJ1-1
TGCGCCAGCAGCCAGAGAAGGGAGAACACTGAAGCTTTCTTT
CASSQRRENTEAFF
>TRBV7-8|-|-|TRBJ1-3
TGTGCCAGCAGCTCACTGGACAGCTCTGGAAACACCATATATTTT
CASSSLDSSGNTIYF
>TRBV10-3|TRBD1|-|TRBJ1-1
TGTGCCATCAGTGAGGACAGGGCGAACACTGAAGCTTTCTTT
CAISEDRANTEAFF
>TRBV19|-|-|TRBJ2-7
TGTGCCAGTAGTACTCCCCCGGACGGGTCCCTCAGAGTCGAGCAGTACTTC
CASSTPPDGSLRVEQYF
>TRBV27|-|-|TRBJ2-7
TGTGCCAGCAGTTCGAAGACAGGTTGGATTGCATACGAGCAGTACTTC
CASSSKTGWIAYEQYF
>TRBV5-6|-|few|TRBJ1-1
TGTGCCAGCAGCTTACCAGGGGATGAAGCTTTCTTT
CASSLPGDEAFF
>TRBV13|-|few|TRBJ2-5
TGTGCCAGCAGCCTTCGGAGGGGAACAGGAGAGACCCAGTACTTC
CASSLRRGTGETQYF
>TRBV9|-|few|TRBJ1-5
TGTGCCAGCAGCGTAGGGTGGACAGGCAATCAGCCCCAGCATTTT
CASSVGWTGNQPQHF
>TRBV6-4|-|-|TRBJ1-2
TGTGCCAGCAGTAGGACAGTTTTCTATGGCTACACCTTC
CASSRTVFYGYTF
>TRBV9|-|-|TRBJ1-5
TGTGCCAGCAGCCCCTCAGAAGCTTATCAGCCCCAGCATTTT
CASSPSEAYQPQHF
>TRBV27|TRBD1|few|TRBJ1-1
TGTGCCAGCAGTCCACCACGGGGACAGGGGAACACTGAAGCTTTCTTT
CASSPPRGQGNTEAFF
>TRBV28|-|few|TRBJ1-1
TGTGCCAGCAGTCGGCTCCGGGGCGACGGTGAAGCTTTCTTT
CASSRLRGDGEAFF
>TRBV19|-|few|TRBJ1-5
TGTGCCAGTAGTATAGAGCAGGGTTTCATCCAGCCCCAGCATTTT
CASSIEQGFIQPQHF
>TRBV27|-|-|TRBJ2-7
TGTGCCAGCAGTTTCCCCCCCTACGAGCAGTACTTC
CASSFPPYEQYF
>TRBV9|-|-|TRBJ2-5
TGTGCCAGCAGCGGGGGAGGTCAGTTAGAGACCCAGTACTTC
CASSGGGQLETQYF
>TRBV27|-|-|TRBJ1-1
TGTGCCAGCGAGAGGGGCACTGAAGCTTTCTTT
CASERGTEAFF
>TRBV11-2|-|-|TRBJ1-3
TGTGCCAGCAGCTTAGGTCCGGGAACTGGAAACACCATATATTTT
CASSLGPGTGNTIYF
>TRBV18|TRBD1|-|TRBJ2-3
TGTGCCAGCTCGTCGACAGGGGCCGGCACAGATACGCAGTATTTT
CASSSTGAGTDTQYF
>TRBV7-9|-|-|TRBJ2-2
TGTGCCAGCAGCCCGACAGAGGCGAACACCGGGGAGCTGTTTTTT
CASSPTEANTGELFF
>TRBV28|-|-|TRBJ1-2
TGTGCCAGCAGTCGGGGGGCGGTTGGCTACACCTTC
CASSRGAVGYTF
>TRBV6-4|-|-|TRBJ1-2
TGTGCCAGCTGGGGCACCCCGGGCTACACCTTC
CASWGTPGYTF